This entry is about one TCR beta chain. What it binds is not known. These data are taken from a study of T cells in narcolepsy. Study-level information: Patients with NT1 or NT2 and healthy control donors were enrolled.

Here immunoSEQ multiplex PCR was the method, and the copy in TCRdb shows in-frame clones only, minus some. Among approximately 40,000 clones listed, about 91% were seen once. Findings and caveats of the study: Autoreactive clone sequences were missing from some blood memory CD4+ repertoires. Blood of same and different patients, but not healthy controls, reportedly held recurring autoreactive clonotypes. Comparing one patient's CSF and blood CD4+ clonotypes highlighted HCRT- and TRIB2-specific autoreactive clonotypes.

CDR3 length: 13 residues. Deletions cut 2 bases from V and 8 bases from J, with 12 bases between. Germline CDR1 reads MNHNS; CDR2 reads SASEGT. The TCR sequence derives from a human donor with narcolepsy. V and J are TRBV6-1 and TRBJ1-1; D is unclear. Material for sequencing was CD45RA- memory CD4+ T cells from PBMCs. The CDR3 DNA sequence: TGTGCCAGCAGTGAAAAGCCCCCCTTGGAAGCTTTCTTT. Encoded protein: CASSEKPPLEAFF.